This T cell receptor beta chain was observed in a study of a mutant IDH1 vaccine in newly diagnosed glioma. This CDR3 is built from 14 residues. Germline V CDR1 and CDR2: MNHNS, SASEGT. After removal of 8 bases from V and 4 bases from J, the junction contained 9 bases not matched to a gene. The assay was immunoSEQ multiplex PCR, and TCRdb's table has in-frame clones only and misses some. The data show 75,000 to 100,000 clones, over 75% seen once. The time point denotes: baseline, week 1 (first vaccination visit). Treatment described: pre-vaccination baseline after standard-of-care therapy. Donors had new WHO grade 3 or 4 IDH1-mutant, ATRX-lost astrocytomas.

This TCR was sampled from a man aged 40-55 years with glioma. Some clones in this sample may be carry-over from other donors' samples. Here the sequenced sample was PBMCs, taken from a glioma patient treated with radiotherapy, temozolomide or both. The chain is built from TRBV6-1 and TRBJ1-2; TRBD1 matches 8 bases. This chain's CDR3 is CASGLDRATYGYTF. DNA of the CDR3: TGTGCCAGCGGCCTGGACAGGGCCACCTATGGCTACACCTTC.